The 14 T cell receptor beta chains below all came from one sample that was sequenced in a study of spatial heterogeneity in lung cancer. Whole-study findings and limits: It was found that expanded intratumoral alpha and beta TCR counts tracked tumor mutation counts.

Time point given: sample taken at primary tumor resection. Which antigens these TCRs recognize remains unknown. TCRdb passed the 5' RACE reads through MiXCR, listing each CDR3 protein once. The table lists 6,500 to 8,000 distinct CDR3 sequences, 3% to 3.5% of them singletons, with about 20% in the top ten. The sample here was lung tumor tissue, taken at surgery. Receptors originate from a male donor with early-stage non-small cell lung cancer.

Sample share makes this clonotype medium-sized. V usage is TRBV5-6 and J usage is TRBJ1-6; D possibly corresponds to TRBD1 (6 bases). The CDR3 length is 13 residues. Trimming pared 4 bases from V and 6 bases from J, leaving 8 bases between. In germline, CDR1 is SGHDT, CDR2 YYEEEE. CDR3 DNA sequence: TGTGCCAGCAGCGTGGACAGTAATTCACCCCTCCACTTT. It specifies CASSVDSNSPLHF.

This clonotype was picked up many times. The rearrangement uses TRBV9 and TRBJ1-2; D remains ambiguous. Per germline, CDR1 SGDLS and CDR2 YYNGEE. This CDR3 contains 14 residues. V was cut by 4 bases and J by 6 bases, with 16 bases left in between. In DNA, the CDR3 is TGTGCCAGCAGCCTTCTTCCTGGAGCGAATGGCTACACCTTC. Translation gives CASSLLPGANGYTF.

This clonotype rates as large. Here the CDR3 reads CASSFSSGTRSGELFF. Written as DNA, the CDR3 is TGTGCCAGCAGCTTTTCCTCCGGGACTAGGTCCGGGGAGCTGTTTTTT. J is TRBJ2-2 and V is TRBV9; TRBD2 matches 8 bases. The length of the CDR3 is 16 residues. Unmatched junction bases numbered 11, after V lost 4 bases and J lost 6 bases. CDR1 and CDR2 (germline): SGDLS, YYNGEE.

This clonotype came up many times. The chain is built from TRBV9 and TRBJ2-3; D unclear. Trimming took 3 bases from V and 2 from J, leaving 7 bases between them. The CDR3 is 13 amino acids. Germline V gene data show CDR1 as SGDLS and CDR2 as YYNGEE. The CDR3 DNA reads as TGTGCCAGCAGCGCCCCCGTCACAGATACGCAGTATTTT. Protein product: CASSAPVTDTQYF.

By share of the sample, this clonotype is medium-sized (0.01 to 0.1%). The chain's CDR3 is CASLFNGGNNEQFF. The CDR3 DNA reads TGTGCCAGCCTCTTCAACGGGGGCAACAATGAGCAGTTCTTC. This chain uses TRBV2 with TRBJ2-1; D may be TRBD1 or TRBD2 (6 bases each). This CDR3 has 14 residues. The ends were cut back, 8 bases at V and 5 bases at J, with 16 bases in the middle. The V gene's germline CDR1 is SNHLY and CDR2 FYNNEI.

Many counts were recorded for this clonotype. The rearrangement joins TRBV7-9 to TRBJ2-2; 10 bases align to TRBD1. Germline lookup yields CDR1 SEHNR and CDR2 FQNEAQ (reference sequence). The CDR3 length is 15 residues. V was pared by 4 bases and J by 6 bases, with 5 bases of the junction left unmatched. The CDR3 here is CASSSTGGASGELFF. The CDR3, as DNA: TGTGCCAGCAGCTCGACAGGGGGCGCGTCCGGGGAGCTGTTTTTT.

This clonotype has at least ten counts. The chain joins TRBV19 to TRBJ2-2, with a weak D call TRBD2 (5 bases). V lost 10 bases, J lost 9 bases, and 15 bases lay in between. Looked up from germline, CDR1 is LNHDA and CDR2 is SQIVND (reference sequence). This CDR3 is 12 amino acids long. For the CDR3, the DNA is TGTGCCACTGAACGGGGTTGGAGGGAGCTGTTTTTT. Its protein is CATERGWRELFF.

A few counts support this clonotype. This may stem from a read error, because a much larger clone lies one nucleotide away. The rearrangement joins TRBV18 to TRBJ1-2; 10 nucleotides align to TRBD1. There are 17 residues in the CDR3. CDR1 is KGHSH, CDR2 LQKENI, per germline. The CDR3, as DNA: TGTGCCAGCTCACCACGGGACAGGGGAAGAGCTAACTATGGCTACAACTTC. Amino acid sequence: CASSPRDRGRANYGYNF.

This clonotype is classed as medium-sized. The rearrangement links TRBV4-2 to TRBJ2-5; D is ambiguous. Trimming left V 4 bases short and J 4 bases short, with 16 bases between. The CDR3 contains 15 residues. Germline CDR1 and CDR2: LGHNA and YNFKEQ. CDR3 region: CASSPSLRYGETQYF. The CDR3 nucleotides read TGTGCCAGCAGCCCCAGTCTCCGGTATGGAGAGACCCAGTACTTC.

The table lists this clonotype with a few counts. The rearrangement uses TRBV29-1 and TRBJ2-5; weak D call: TRBD2 (6 bases). Per germline, CDR1 SQVTM and CDR2 ANQGSEA. V was cut by 2 bases and J by 5 bases, with 12 bases left in between. CDR3 length: 13 amino acids. The CDR3 DNA is TGCAGCGTTGAATTAATCCGGGGGGAGACCCAGTACTTC. Translation: CSVELIRGETQYF. The whole variable domain, filled in from reference TRBV29-1 and TRBJ2-5, reads SAVISQKPSRDICQRGTSLTIQCQVDSQVTMMFWYRQQPGQSLTLIATANQGSEATYESGFVIDKFPISRPNLTFSTLTVSNMSPEDSSIYLCSVELIRGETQYFGPGTRLLVL.

This clonotype is classed as medium-sized. The chain links TRBV5-1 to TRBJ1-4; D unresolved. The V end lost 5 bases, the J end lost 2 bases, and 7 bases lay between the germline ends. Germline values: CDR1 SGHRS, CDR2 YFSETQ. CDR3 length: 13 amino acids. Here the CDR3 reads CASRKVTNEKLFF. The CDR3 coding sequence is TGCGCCAGCAGAAAGGTGACTAATGAAAAACTGTTTTTT. Full variable domain (rest looked up from reference TRBV5-1 and TRBJ1-4): KAGVTQTPRYLIKTRGQQVTLSCSPISGHRSVSWYQQTPGQGLQFLFEYFSETQRNKGNFPGRFSGRQFSNSRSEMNVSTLELGDSALYLCASRKVTNEKLFFGSGTQLSVL.

This clonotype was seen at least ten times. The V call is TRBV2, the J call TRBJ1-4; D is undetermined. The CDR3 loop spans 11 amino acids. V lost 4 bases and J 15 bases, leaving 12 bases between the germline ends. Germline V CDR1 and CDR2: SNHLY, FYNNEI. CDR3 nucleotide sequence: TGTGCCAGCAGTGTTGCCGGGAACGTGTTTTTT. Protein: CASSVAGNVFF.

This clonotype showed up many times. This chain joins TRBV5-6 and TRBJ2-5, with 14 bases lining up with TRBD2. V shed 2 bases and J 5 bases; nucleotides not matched to a gene: 5. This CDR3 spans 16 amino acids. Germline V lookup: CDR1 SGHDT, CDR2 YYEEEE. CDR3 sequence reads: CASSFRTSGRRETQYF. CDR3 DNA: TGTGCCAGCAGCTTCAGGACTAGCGGGAGGAGGGAGACCCAGTACTTC.

Ten or more counts support this clonotype. The V call is TRBV7-2, the J call TRBJ2-2; a weak D match, TRBD1 (6 bases). From germline, CDR1 is SGHTA and CDR2 FQGNSA. The CDR3 is 16 amino acids. The V end lost 7 bases, the J end lost 5 bases, and 20 bases lay between the germline ends. The CDR3 DNA reads TGTGCCAGCACCTGGAACCGGGTTACAGGGACCGGGGAGCTGTTTTTT. This codes for CASTWNRVTGTGELFF.